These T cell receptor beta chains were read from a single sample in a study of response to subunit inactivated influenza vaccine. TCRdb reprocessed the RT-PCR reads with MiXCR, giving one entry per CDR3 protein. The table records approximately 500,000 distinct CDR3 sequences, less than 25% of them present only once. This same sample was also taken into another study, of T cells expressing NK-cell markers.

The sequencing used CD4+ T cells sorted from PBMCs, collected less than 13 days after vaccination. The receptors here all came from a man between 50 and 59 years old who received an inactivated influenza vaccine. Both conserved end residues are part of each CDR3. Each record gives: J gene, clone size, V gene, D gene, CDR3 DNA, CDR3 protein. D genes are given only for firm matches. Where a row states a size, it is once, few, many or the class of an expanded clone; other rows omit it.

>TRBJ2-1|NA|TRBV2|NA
TGTGCCAGCATATGGGGGGCATCCTACAATGAGCAGTTCTTC
CASIWGASYNEQFF
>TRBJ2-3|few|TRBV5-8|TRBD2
TGTGCCAGCAGCTTGGTTCTCCTAGCGGACACAGATACGCAGTATTTT
CASSLVLLADTDTQYF
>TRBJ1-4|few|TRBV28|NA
TGTGCCAGCGGAAGGGTGCGGGAAATTAATGAAAAACTGTTTTTT
CASGRVREINEKLFF
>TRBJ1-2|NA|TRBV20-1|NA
TGCAGTGCTAGGGCAGGGGAATATGGCTACACCTTC
CSARAGEYGYTF
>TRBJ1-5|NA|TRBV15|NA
TGTGCCACCAGCAGAAGAAACAGTGATCAGCCCCAGCATTTT
CATSRRNSDQPQHF
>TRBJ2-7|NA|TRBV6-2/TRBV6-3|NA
TGTGCCAGCAGTACCCCCCTGACGAGGCAGTACTTC
CASSTPLTRQYF
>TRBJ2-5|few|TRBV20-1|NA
TGCAGTGCTAGCGGAGGGGGGAGAGAGACCCAGTACTTC
CSASGGGRETQYF
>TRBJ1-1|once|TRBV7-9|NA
TGTGCCAGCTCCACGAGGGGTGACCACACTGAAGCTTTCTTT
CASSTRGDHTEAFF
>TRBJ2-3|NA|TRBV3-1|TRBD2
TGTGCCAGCAGCCCGAGACTAGCTATAAGCACAGATACGCAGTATTTT
CASSPRLAISTDTQYF
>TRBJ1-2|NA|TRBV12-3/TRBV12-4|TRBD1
TGTGCCAGCACTTTGGACAGGGCCGCAATCGCCTTC
CASTLDRAAIAF
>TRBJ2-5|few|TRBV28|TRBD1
TGTGCCAGCAGCCTACAGGGGTTTCAAGAGACCCAGTACTTC
CASSLQGFQETQYF
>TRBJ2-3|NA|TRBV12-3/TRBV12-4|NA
TGTGCCAGCAGTTCGACCCTCCTAGGGACGCAGTATTTT
CASSSTLLGTQYF
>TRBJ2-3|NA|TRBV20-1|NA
TGCAGTGCCCCAGGGCAGAGGGATACGCAGTATTTT
CSAPGQRDTQYF
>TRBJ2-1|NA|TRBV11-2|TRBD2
TGTGCCAGCAGAGATCCCCGGGGGGGCAAAGTTTATGAGCAGTTCTTC
CASRDPRGGKVYEQFF
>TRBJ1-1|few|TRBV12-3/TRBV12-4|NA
TGTGCCAGCAGTTTAGGACCGGGAACGTGGACTGAAGCTTTCTTT
CASSLGPGTWTEAFF
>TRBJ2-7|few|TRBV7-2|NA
TGTGCCAGCAGCTTGTCAGGAGGAAAATGGGGCGAGCAGTACTTC
CASSLSGGKWGEQYF
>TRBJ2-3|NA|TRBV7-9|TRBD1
TGTGCCAGCAGCTTAGTCCTCGGACAGGGATCAGATACGCAGTATTTT
CASSLVLGQGSDTQYF
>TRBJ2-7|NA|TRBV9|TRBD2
TGTGCCAGCAGCGTAGATGGACTAGCGGGGCGACCCCCCTCCTACGAGCAGTACTTC
CASSVDGLAGRPPSYEQYF
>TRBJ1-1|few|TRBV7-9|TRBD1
TGTGCCAGCAGATCCAGGGGGTTAAACACTGAAGCTTTCTTT
CASRSRGLNTEAFF
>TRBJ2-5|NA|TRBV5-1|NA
TGCGCCAGCAGCTTGTCAAGGATCCAAGAGACCCAGTACTTC
CASSLSRIQETQYF
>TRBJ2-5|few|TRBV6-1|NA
TGTGCCAGCAGCTCCGGGCCGGTGGGGGAGACCCAGTACTTC
CASSSGPVGETQYF
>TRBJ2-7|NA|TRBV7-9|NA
TGTGCCAGCAGCGACACTAGCTCCTCCTACGAGCAGTACTTC
CASSDTSSSYEQYF
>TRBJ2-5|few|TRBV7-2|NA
TGTGCCAGCAGCTTAGCGTCCTACCAAGAGACCCAGTACTTC
CASSLASYQETQYF
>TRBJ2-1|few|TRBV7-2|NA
TGTGCCAGCAACCATAGAGTGGGGCAGGTCTCCTACAATGAGCAGTTCTTC
CASNHRVGQVSYNEQFF
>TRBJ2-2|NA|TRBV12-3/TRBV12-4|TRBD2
TGTGCCAGCAGTCCCAGGGAGGGGTCGAACACCGGGGAGCTGTTTTTT
CASSPREGSNTGELFF
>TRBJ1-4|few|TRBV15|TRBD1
TGTGCCACCAGCAGGAAAGGACAGGGGAATGAAAAACTGTTTTTT
CATSRKGQGNEKLFF
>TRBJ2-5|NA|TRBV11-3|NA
TGTGCCAGCAGTTCCCCAGGGAACCAAGAGACCCAGTACTTC
CASSSPGNQETQYF
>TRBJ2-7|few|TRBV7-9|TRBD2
TGTGCCAGCAGCTTCTATAGCGGGGGACTAACCTACGAGCAGTACTTC
CASSFYSGGLTYEQYF
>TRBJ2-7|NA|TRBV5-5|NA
TGTGCCAGCAGCCCAGCTCCGGGCAACACAAGCCCCGGGGAGCAGTACTTC
CASSPAPGNTSPGEQYF
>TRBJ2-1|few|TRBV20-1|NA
TGCAGTGCTAGTTTGGGGGCCGATGAGCAGTTCTTC
CSASLGADEQFF
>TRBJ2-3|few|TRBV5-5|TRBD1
TGTGCCAGCAGCTTGGTAGGGGGCGCGGGTACAGATACGCAGTATTTT
CASSLVGGAGTDTQYF
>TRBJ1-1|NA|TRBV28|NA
TGTGCCAGCAGTCCGCGGTCCTTAAACACTGAAGCTTTCTTT
CASSPRSLNTEAFF